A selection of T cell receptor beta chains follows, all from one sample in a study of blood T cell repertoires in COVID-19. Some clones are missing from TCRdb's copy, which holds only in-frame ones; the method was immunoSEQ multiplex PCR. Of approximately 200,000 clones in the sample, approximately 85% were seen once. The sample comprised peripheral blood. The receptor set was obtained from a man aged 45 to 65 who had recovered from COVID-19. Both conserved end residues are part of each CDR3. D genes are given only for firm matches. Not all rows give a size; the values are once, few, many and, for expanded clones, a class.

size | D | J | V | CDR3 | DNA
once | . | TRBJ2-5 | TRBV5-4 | CASSATPRQSEETQYF | TGTGCCAGCAGCGCCACCCCGCGGCAATCCGAAGAGACCCAGTACTTC
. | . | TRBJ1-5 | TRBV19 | CASIDSVGNQPQHF | TGTGCCAGTATTGACTCGGTCGGCAATCAGCCCCAGCATTTT
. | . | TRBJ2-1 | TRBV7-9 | CASSLPWRDSQFF | TGTGCCAGCAGCTTACCATGGCGGGACAGCCAGTTCTTC
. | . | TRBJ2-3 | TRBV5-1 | CASSLAGLSTDTQYF | TGCGCCAGCAGCTTGGCCGGACTGAGCACAGATACGCAGTATTTT
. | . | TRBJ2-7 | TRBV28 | CASSLTTFSPYEQYF | TGTGCCAGCAGTTTAACTACCTTCTCCCCCTACGAGCAGTACTTC
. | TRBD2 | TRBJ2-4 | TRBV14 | CASSPPGGGIAKNIQYF | TGTGCCAGCAGCCCCCCGGGGGGGGGCATAGCCAAAAACATTCAGTACTTC
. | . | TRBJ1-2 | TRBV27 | CASSSRLLGVTSYDGYTF | TGTGCCAGCAGTTCCCGCCTCCTCGGGGTTACCAGCTACGATGGCTACACCTTC
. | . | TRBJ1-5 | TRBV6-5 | CASSYGGAQPQHF | TGTGCCAGCAGTTATGGGGGGGCTCAGCCCCAGCATTTT
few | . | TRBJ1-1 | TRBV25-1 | CASSREGRMNTEAFF | TGTGCCAGCAGTAGGGAGGGGCGCATGAACACTGAAGCTTTCTTT
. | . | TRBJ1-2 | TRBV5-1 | CASSLTQAGGYTF | TGCGCCAGCAGCTTGACACAGGCTGGGGGCTACACCTTC
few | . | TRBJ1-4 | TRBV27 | CASRAGGRHEKLFF | TGTGCCAGCAGGGCCGGGGGACGGCACGAAAAACTGTTTTTT
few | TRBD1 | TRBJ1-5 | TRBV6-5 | CASSPGQGPQHF | TGTGCCAGCAGTCCCGGACAGGGGCCCCAGCATTTT
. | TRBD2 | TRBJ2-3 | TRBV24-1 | CATSDPGLAGGSTDTQYF | TGTGCCACCAGTGATCCGGGACTAGCGGGAGGATCCACAGATACGCAGTATTTT
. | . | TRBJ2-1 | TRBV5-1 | CASSLALSSSYNEQFF | TGCGCCAGCAGCTTGGCTCTCTCTAGCTCCTACAATGAGCAGTTCTTC
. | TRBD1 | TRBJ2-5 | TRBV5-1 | CASSLARGQRETQYF | TGCGCCAGCAGCTTGGCTAGGGGGCAAAGGGAGACCCAGTACTTC
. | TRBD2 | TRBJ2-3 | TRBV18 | CASSPGLAGEGTDTQYF | TGTGCCAGCTCACCGGGACTAGCGGGAGAGGGGACAGATACGCAGTATTTT
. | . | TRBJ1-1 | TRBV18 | CASSPGITRVNTEAFF | TGTGCCAGCTCACCAGGTATAACCAGGGTTAACACTGAAGCTTTCTTT
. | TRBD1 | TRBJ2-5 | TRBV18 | CASSPPGQAPRGQYF | TGTGCCAGCTCACCACCGGGACAGGCCCCCCGGGGCCAGTACTTC
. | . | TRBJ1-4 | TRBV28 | CASTVMGQAKLFF | TGTGCCAGCACTGTTATGGGGCAGGCCAAACTGTTTTTT
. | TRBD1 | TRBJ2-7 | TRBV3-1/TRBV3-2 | CASSQEDRGGHEQYF | TGTGCCAGCAGCCAAGAGGACAGGGGTGGCCACGAGCAGTACTTC
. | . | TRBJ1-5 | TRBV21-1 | CASSNAPGPSNQPQHF | TGTGCCAGCAGCAACGCCCCAGGGCCAAGCAATCAGCCCCAGCATTTT
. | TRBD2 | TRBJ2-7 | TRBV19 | CASSTSGAYEQYF | TGTGCCAGTAGTACTAGCGGGGCCTACGAGCAGTACTTC
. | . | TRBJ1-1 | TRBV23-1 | CAWGGVPNTEAFF | TGCGCCTGGGGGGGGGTGCCCAACACTGAAGCTTTCTTT
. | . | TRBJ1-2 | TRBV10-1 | CASSGQTNYGYTF | TGCGCCAGCAGTGGACAAACTAACTATGGCTACACCTTC
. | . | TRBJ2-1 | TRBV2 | CASSEALSLAGNEQFF | TGTGCCAGCAGTGAAGCTCTTTCACTAGCCGGCAATGAGCAGTTCTTC
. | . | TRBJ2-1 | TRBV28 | CASSSGQWSSNEQFF | TGTGCCAGCAGTTCCGGACAGTGGAGCTCCAATGAGCAGTTCTTC
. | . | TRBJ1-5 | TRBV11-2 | CASSSGSNQPQHF | TGTGCCAGCAGCTCGGGGAGCAATCAGCCCCAGCATTTT
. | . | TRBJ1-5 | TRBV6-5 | CASTEVRGNQPQHF | TGTGCCAGCACCGAAGTTCGGGGCAATCAGCCCCAGCATTTT
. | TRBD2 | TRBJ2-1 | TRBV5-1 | CASSLGSGRAGDEQFF | TGCGCCAGCAGCTTGGGTAGCGGGAGGGCCGGGGATGAGCAGTTCTTC
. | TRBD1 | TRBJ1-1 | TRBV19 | CASSMGTGGRTEAFF | TGTGCCAGTAGTATGGGGACAGGGGGCCGGACTGAAGCTTTCTTT
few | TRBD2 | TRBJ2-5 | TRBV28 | CASVAAGGLETQYF | TGTGCCAGCGTAGCGGCGGGAGGGCTAGAGACCCAGTACTTC
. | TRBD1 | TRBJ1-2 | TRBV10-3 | CAISELGTGSNYGYTF | TGTGCCATCAGTGAGCTCGGGACAGGATCTAACTATGGCTACACCTTC
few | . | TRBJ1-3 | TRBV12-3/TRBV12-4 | CASSLTSEDTIYF | TGTGCCAGCAGTTTAACATCCGAGGACACCATATATTTT
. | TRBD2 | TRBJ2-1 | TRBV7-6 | CASSRIAGSEQFF | TGTGCCAGCAGCAGAATAGCGGGATCTGAGCAGTTCTTC
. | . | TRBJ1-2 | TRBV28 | CASSWGGQTNYGYTF | TGTGCCAGCAGTTGGGGGGGCCAGACTAACTATGGCTACACCTTC
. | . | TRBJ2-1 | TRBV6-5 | CASPDYPPTSEQFF | TGTGCCAGCCCTGACTATCCCCCGACAAGTGAGCAGTTCTTC
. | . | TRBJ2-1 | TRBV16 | CASSQSWADNEQFF | TGTGCCAGCAGCCAATCGTGGGCCGACAATGAGCAGTTCTTC
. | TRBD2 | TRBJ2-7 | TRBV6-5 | CASTSGSYSYEQYF | TGTGCCAGCACGAGCGGGAGTTATTCCTACGAGCAGTACTTC
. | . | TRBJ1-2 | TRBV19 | CASSIDRILQRGNYGYTF | TGTGCCAGTAGTATAGATCGGATTTTGCAGCGGGGAAACTATGGCTACACCTTC
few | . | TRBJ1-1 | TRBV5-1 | CASSLVVNTEAFF | TGCGCCAGCAGCTTGGTCGTGAACACTGAAGCTTTCTTT
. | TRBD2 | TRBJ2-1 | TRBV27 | CASSETSGRIEQFF | TGTGCCAGCAGTGAGACTAGCGGGAGGATTGAGCAGTTCTTC
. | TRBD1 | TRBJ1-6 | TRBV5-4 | CASSSVGQGASPLHF | TGTGCCAGCAGCTCGGTGGGACAGGGTGCCTCACCCCTCCACTTT
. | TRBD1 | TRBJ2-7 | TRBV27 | CASSEAGTGLYEQYF | TGTGCCAGCAGTGAAGCCGGGACAGGGTTGTACGAGCAGTACTTC
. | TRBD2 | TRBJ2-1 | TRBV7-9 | CASSPHRLAGGNEQFF | TGTGCCAGCAGCCCCCATAGACTAGCGGGAGGTAATGAGCAGTTCTTC
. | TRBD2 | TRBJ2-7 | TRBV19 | CASSTVTSGAYEQYF | TGTGCCAGTAGTACCGTGACTAGCGGAGCCTACGAGCAGTACTTC
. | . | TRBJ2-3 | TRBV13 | CASSLMAGTQYF | TGTGCCAGCAGCTTAATGGCAGGAACGCAGTATTTT
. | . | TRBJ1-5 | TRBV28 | CASSLSGALNQPQHF | TGTGCCAGCAGTTTATCGGGAGCTCTCAATCAGCCCCAGCATTTT